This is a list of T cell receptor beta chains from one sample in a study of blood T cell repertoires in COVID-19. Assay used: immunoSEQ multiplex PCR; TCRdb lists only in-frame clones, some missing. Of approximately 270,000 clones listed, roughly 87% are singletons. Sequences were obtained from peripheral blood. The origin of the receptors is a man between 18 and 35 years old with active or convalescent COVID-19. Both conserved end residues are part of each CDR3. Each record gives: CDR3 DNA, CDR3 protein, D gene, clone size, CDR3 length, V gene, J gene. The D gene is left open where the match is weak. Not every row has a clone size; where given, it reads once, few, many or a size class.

DNA: TGCGCCAGCAGCCAAGCAGGGGGACCCGGTGAAGCTTTCTTT
CDR3: CASSQAGGPGEAFF
D: TRBD1
size: -
length: 14
V: TRBV5-1
J: TRBJ1-1

DNA: TGTGCCATCAGTGATTGGGAGCGGGGGGACAATGAGCAGTTCTTC
CDR3: CAISDWERGDNEQFF
D: TRBD2
size: -
length: 15
V: TRBV10-3
J: TRBJ2-1

DNA: TGTGCCAGCAGCCAAGAAACTAGCGTCCTGATCGGTACGCAGTATTTT
CDR3: CASSQETSVLIGTQYF
D: TRBD2
size: -
length: 16
V: TRBV4-2
J: TRBJ2-3

DNA: TGTGCCAGCAGCTTGGCCCGGGACAGGGTTTGGTATGGCTACACCTTC
CDR3: CASSLARDRVWYGYTF
D: TRBD1
size: -
length: 16
V: TRBV7-8
J: TRBJ1-2

DNA: TGTGCCAGCAGTCCCCTACTAGCGGGAGGACCTGATACGCAGTATTTT
CDR3: CASSPLLAGGPDTQYF
D: TRBD2
size: -
length: 16
V: TRBV6-4
J: TRBJ2-3

DNA: TGCGCCAGCAGCTTGGCCGGGACAGTGGGAAACACCATATATTTT
CDR3: CASSLAGTVGNTIYF
D: TRBD1
size: -
length: 15
V: TRBV5-1
J: TRBJ1-3

DNA: TGCGCCGCCTCTTACAGGGGGCCGCACTATGGCTACACCTTC
CDR3: CAASYRGPHYGYTF
D: TRBD1
size: -
length: 14
V: TRBV23-1
J: TRBJ1-2

DNA: TGTGCCAGCAGTTTGTTGGGACAGCAGACCTATGGCTACACCTTC
CDR3: CASSLLGQQTYGYTF
D: TRBD1
size: few
length: 15
V: TRBV27
J: TRBJ1-2

DNA: TGTGCCAGCAGCTGGACAGGGGGCTCTGGGGCCAACGTCCTGACTTTC
CDR3: CASSWTGGSGANVLTF
D: TRBD1
size: -
length: 16
V: TRBV7-3
J: TRBJ2-6

DNA: TGTGCCAGCTCACCACCCGCAGGGGGGAATCAGCCCCAGCATTTT
CDR3: CASSPPAGGNQPQHF
D: TRBD1
size: -
length: 15
V: TRBV18
J: TRBJ1-5

DNA: TGTGCCAGCAGCCGCTACAGGGCTAGGGATCAGCCCCAGCATTTT
CDR3: CASSRYRARDQPQHF
D: -
size: once
length: 15
V: TRBV7-2
J: TRBJ1-5

DNA: TGTGCCAGGGGGAGGGCAGTACTTAATGAAAAACTGTTTTTT
CDR3: CARGRAVLNEKLFF
D: -
size: -
length: 14
V: TRBV6-5
J: TRBJ1-4

DNA: TGTGCCAGCACCGGACTAGCGGGAGGGCCTAGGGACGAGCAGTACTTC
CDR3: CASTGLAGGPRDEQYF
D: TRBD2
size: -
length: 16
V: TRBV28
J: TRBJ2-7

DNA: TGTGCCAGCAGCTTAGTCGCGGGAGCCAGCACAGATACGCAGTATTTT
CDR3: CASSLVAGASTDTQYF
D: TRBD2
size: -
length: 16
V: TRBV7-2
J: TRBJ2-3

DNA: TGTGCCACTCCGCAGGGTAGCAATCAGCCCCAGCATTTT
CDR3: CATPQGSNQPQHF
D: -
size: -
length: 13
V: TRBV6-5
J: TRBJ1-5

DNA: TGTGCCTGGAGTCCCCGGGTTCAGAGAAACATTCAGTACTTC
CDR3: CAWSPRVQRNIQYF
D: -
size: -
length: 14
V: TRBV30
J: TRBJ2-4

DNA: TGTGCCAGCAGTGAATTGGGGGGAACGAACACCGGGGAGCTGTTTTTT
CDR3: CASSELGGTNTGELFF
D: -
size: -
length: 16
V: TRBV2
J: TRBJ2-2

DNA: TGTGCCAGCAGCTTAACGGACAGAGCCTACGAGCAGTACTTC
CDR3: CASSLTDRAYEQYF
D: -
size: -
length: 14
V: TRBV11-3
J: TRBJ2-7

DNA: TGTGCCAGCAGTTCGCCGGTAATAAATGAGCAGTTCTTC
CDR3: CASSSPVINEQFF
D: -
size: -
length: 13
V: TRBV25-1
J: TRBJ2-1

DNA: TGTGCCAGCACCCCGGGAGGGGGGTCCGGGACCTACGAGCAGTACTTC
CDR3: CASTPGGGSGTYEQYF
D: TRBD2
size: few
length: 16
V: TRBV7-9
J: TRBJ2-7

DNA: TGTGCCAGCAGGCAACAGGTTGCAACTAATGAAAAACTGTTTTTT
CDR3: CASRQQVATNEKLFF
D: -
size: -
length: 15
V: TRBV28
J: TRBJ1-4

DNA: TGCGCCAGCAGCCTTGGGGGGAGAAATCAGCCCCAGCATTTT
CDR3: CASSLGGRNQPQHF
D: -
size: -
length: 14
V: TRBV5-1
J: TRBJ1-5

DNA: TGTGCCAGTAGTAAAGGGGCGGGAAAGAATAACTATGGCTACACCTTC
CDR3: CASSKGAGKNNYGYTF
D: -
size: -
length: 16
V: TRBV19
J: TRBJ1-2

DNA: TGCAGCGCTACCGACAGGGGACGATATGGCTACACCTTC
CDR3: CSATDRGRYGYTF
D: TRBD1
size: -
length: 13
V: TRBV29-1
J: TRBJ1-2

DNA: TGTGCCAGCAGCTTATTATATGGCTACACCTTC
CDR3: CASSLLYGYTF
D: -
size: -
length: 11
V: TRBV11-2
J: TRBJ1-2

DNA: TGTGCCAGCAGCTCAGGGGGGCTAGCCAAAAACATTCAGTACTTC
CDR3: CASSSGGLAKNIQYF
D: -
size: -
length: 15
V: TRBV5-5
J: TRBJ2-4

DNA: TGTGCCAGCACTCCGGGTTACGAGCAGTACTTC
CDR3: CASTPGYEQYF
D: -
size: -
length: 11
V: TRBV7-9
J: TRBJ2-7

DNA: TGTGCCAGCAGTGACTCGGACGGGGGAGGATACAATGAGCAGTTCTTC
CDR3: CASSDSDGGGYNEQFF
D: -
size: -
length: 16
V: TRBV6-4
J: TRBJ2-1

DNA: TGTGCCAGCAGTGACCTCCTAGCAACCGGGGAGCTGTTTTTT
CDR3: CASSDLLATGELFF
D: -
size: -
length: 14
V: TRBV6-1
J: TRBJ2-2

DNA: TGTGCCACCAGCAGGGCTGGGCCCGGGACAGCAGCAAATCAGCCCCAGCATTTT
CDR3: CATSRAGPGTAANQPQHF
D: TRBD1
size: -
length: 18
V: TRBV15
J: TRBJ1-5

DNA: TGTGCCAGCAGCTTAGTGACTTCCTCCTACAATGAGCAGTTCTTC
CDR3: CASSLVTSSYNEQFF
D: -
size: -
length: 15
V: TRBV11-1
J: TRBJ2-1

DNA: TGTGCCAGCAGTTATACGGATGAGCAGTTCTTC
CDR3: CASSYTDEQFF
D: -
size: -
length: 11
V: TRBV12-3/TRBV12-4
J: TRBJ2-1

DNA: TGTGCCAGCCAACATAGGGGGACTGAAGCTTTCTTT
CDR3: CASQHRGTEAFF
D: -
size: -
length: 12
V: TRBV28
J: TRBJ1-1

DNA: TGTGCCAGCAGCTACGGACAGGGGGCTGAAGCTTTCTTT
CDR3: CASSYGQGAEAFF
D: TRBD1
size: -
length: 13
V: TRBV13
J: TRBJ1-1

DNA: TGTGCCAGCAGCCCTGGGACAGGGGCTAGCAATCAGCCCCAGCATTTT
CDR3: CASSPGTGASNQPQHF
D: TRBD1
size: -
length: 16
V: TRBV7-9
J: TRBJ1-5

DNA: TGTGCCAGCAGCTTCTCCGGATCCCTAGGGACCCAGTACTTC
CDR3: CASSFSGSLGTQYF
D: -
size: -
length: 14
V: TRBV11-2
J: TRBJ2-5

DNA: TGTGCCAGCAGTGAATCGGTAGCGGGAGGTTGGGAGCAGTTCTTC
CDR3: CASSESVAGGWEQFF
D: TRBD2
size: -
length: 15
V: TRBV2
J: TRBJ2-1

DNA: TGTGCCAGCAGCGGGACAGGGCGGGATCAGCCCCAGCATTTT
CDR3: CASSGTGRDQPQHF
D: TRBD1
size: -
length: 14
V: TRBV6-5
J: TRBJ1-5

DNA: TGTGCCAGCAGCAAAGTAGGAGCTGCTCCCTACCTCTATGGCTACACCTTC
CDR3: CASSKVGAAPYLYGYTF
D: -
size: -
length: 17
V: TRBV27
J: TRBJ1-2

DNA: TGTGCCAGCAGTTACCGGACAGGGAGTGGCTATGGCTACACCTTC
CDR3: CASSYRTGSGYGYTF
D: TRBD1
size: -
length: 15
V: TRBV6-5
J: TRBJ1-2

DNA: TGTGCCAGCAGCCAAGATAGACAGAACTATGGCTACACCTTC
CDR3: CASSQDRQNYGYTF
D: -
size: -
length: 14
V: TRBV3-1/TRBV3-2
J: TRBJ1-2

DNA: TGTGCCAGCAGCTCCCCTAGATCAAAAAGCTCCTACAATGAGCAGTTCTTC
CDR3: CASSSPRSKSSYNEQFF
D: -
size: -
length: 17
V: TRBV7-2
J: TRBJ2-1

DNA: TGTGCCAGCTCACCACTGGGAGGGCCTAATTCCAAAAACATTCAGTACTTC
CDR3: CASSPLGGPNSKNIQYF
D: TRBD2
size: -
length: 17
V: TRBV18
J: TRBJ2-4

DNA: TGTGCCAGCAGTCGGACAGGGATCACTGAAGCTTTCTTT
CDR3: CASSRTGITEAFF
D: TRBD1
size: -
length: 13
V: TRBV6-2/TRBV6-3
J: TRBJ1-1